The sequence of this T cell receptor (beta chain) was determined in a study of shared clonotypes between healthy human individuals. Study as a whole: A couple of women and a few men aged 18 to 49 served as donors.

V trimming: 3 bases; J trimming: 0 bases; junction bases outside the gene matches: 6. CDR3 size: 15 residues. Germline assignment: CDR1 GTSNPN and CDR2 SVGIG (reference sequence). Terminally differentiated effector memory CD45RA+ cells were left out of the naive CD8 fraction, which was CD45RO-negative and positively selected for CCR7. The donors, all of them Caucasian adults, lived in Nashville, Tennessee. This clone was found a few times. Its antigen is not identified. Study results and caveats: Generation probability values for non-shared clonotypes were lower than those for clonotypes shared by all four donors.

Here immunoSEQ multiplex PCR was the method, and the copy in TCRdb shows in-frame clones only, minus some. The repertoire holds about 2,100,000 clones, with 85% to 95% as singletons. This receptor was taken from a man aged 18 to 29 in good health. Some clones in this sample may be carry-over from other donors' samples. Sequences were obtained from naive CD8+ T cells from PBMCs. J is TRBJ1-1 and V is TRBV30; 8 bases align to TRBD1. The CDR3 DNA sequence: TGTGCCTGGAGGGACAGGGCACATATGAACACTGAAGCTTTCTTT. This gives the protein CAWRDRAHMNTEAFF. Using reference TRBV30 and TRBJ1-1 for the parts outside the CDR3, the full variable domain is SQTIHQWPATLVQPVGSPLSLECTVEGTSNPNLYWYRQAAGRGLQLLFYSVGIGQISSEVPQNLSASRPQDRQFILSSKKLLLSDSGFYLCAWRDRAHMNTEAFFGQGTRLTVV.